This is a list of T cell receptor beta chains from one sample in a study of cytomegalovirus exposure and HLA in healthy donors. Only in-frame clones appear in the TCRdb table, and some are missing; sequencing was by immunoSEQ multiplex PCR. This sample has around 130,000 clones, with roughly 79% found just once. The sample comprised PBMCs. The receptors were gathered from a man younger than 30 in good health and CMV-seronegative. Each CDR3 is given with its conserved first and last residue. A D gene is named only where the DNA matches it firmly. Expanded clones get a size class; other rows say once, few or many, or leave the size out.

cdr3_aa cdr3_nt clone_size j_call d_call v_call
CAWSRQNTYEQYF TGTGCCTGGAGCCGACAGAACACCTACGAGCAGTACTTC - TRBJ2-7 - TRBV30
CSVSKGGILNTEAFF TGCAGCGTCAGCAAGGGAGGCATCTTGAACACTGAAGCTTTCTTT - TRBJ1-1 - TRBV29-1
CASGVPGPRAYGYTF TGTGCTAGTGGTGTCCCAGGGCCACGGGCCTATGGCTACACCTTC - TRBJ1-2 - TRBV12-5
CAWRSLSRGWEAFF TGTGCCTGGAGATCGCTAAGCCGGGGGTGGGAAGCTTTCTTT - TRBJ1-1 - TRBV30
CASSGTGYQPQHF TGTGCCAGTAGCGGGACAGGGTATCAGCCCCAGCATTTT - TRBJ1-5 TRBD1 TRBV19
CARARRGNQPQHF TGCGCCAGGGCCCGCAGGGGGAATCAGCCCCAGCATTTT - TRBJ1-5 TRBD1 TRBV23-1
CASSPAGESINTEAFF TGTGCCAGCAGCCCGGCAGGGGAATCGATCAACACTGAAGCTTTCTTT - TRBJ1-1 - TRBV9
CARSLFLGQGGDTGELFF TGTGCCAGAAGCTTGTTCTTGGGACAGGGTGGGGACACCGGGGAGCTGTTTTTT - TRBJ2-2 TRBD1 TRBV5-3
CASSLITSGGRDEQYF TGCGCCAGCAGCTTAATTACTAGCGGGGGCCGGGACGAGCAGTACTTC once TRBJ2-7 TRBD2 TRBV5-1
CASSLEPGVNQPQHF TGTGCCAGCAGCTTAGAACCAGGGGTCAATCAGCCCCAGCATTTT once TRBJ1-5 - TRBV7-8
CASSSLFSGHLNTEAFF TGTGCCAGCAGCTCCCTATTCTCGGGACACTTGAACACTGAAGCTTTCTTT - TRBJ1-1 - TRBV9
CSVERGFTEAFF TGCAGCGTTGAACGGGGGTTCACTGAAGCTTTCTTT - TRBJ1-1 - TRBV29-1
CASSRGGPRPGVRFEKLFF TGTGCCAGCAGTCGGGGGGGGCCCCGCCCGGGGGTACGGTTTGAAAAACTGTTTTTT once TRBJ1-4 - TRBV27
CASSIVTDSGNTIYF TGTGCCAGTAGTATCGTGACAGACTCTGGAAACACCATATATTTT - TRBJ1-3 - TRBV19
CASSPTPGQGPRGQYF TGTGCCAGCAGCCCTACCCCGGGACAGGGACCACGGGGCCAGTACTTC - TRBJ2-5 TRBD1 TRBV7-9
CASSLDARTYEQYF TGTGCCAGCAGCTTAGACGCCAGAACCTACGAGCAGTACTTC - TRBJ2-7 - TRBV11-2
CASRRRGGLENIQYF TGTGCCAGCAGGCGCCGGGGGGGACTTGAAAACATTCAGTACTTC - TRBJ2-4 TRBD2 TRBV7-2